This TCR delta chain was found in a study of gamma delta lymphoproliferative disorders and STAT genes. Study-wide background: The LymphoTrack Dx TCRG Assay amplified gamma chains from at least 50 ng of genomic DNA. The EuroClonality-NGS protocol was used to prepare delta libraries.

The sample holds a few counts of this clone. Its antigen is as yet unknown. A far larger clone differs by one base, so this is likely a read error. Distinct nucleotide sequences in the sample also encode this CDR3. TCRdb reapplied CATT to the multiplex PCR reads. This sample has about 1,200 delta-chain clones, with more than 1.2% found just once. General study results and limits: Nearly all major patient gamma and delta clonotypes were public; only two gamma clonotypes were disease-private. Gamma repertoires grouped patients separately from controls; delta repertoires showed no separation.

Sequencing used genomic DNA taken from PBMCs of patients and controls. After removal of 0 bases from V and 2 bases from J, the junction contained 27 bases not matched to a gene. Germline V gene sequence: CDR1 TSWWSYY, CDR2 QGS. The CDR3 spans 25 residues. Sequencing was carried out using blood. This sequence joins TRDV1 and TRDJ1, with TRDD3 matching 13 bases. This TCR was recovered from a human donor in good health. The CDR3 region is CALGELRWGRRRILGDTKYTDKLIF. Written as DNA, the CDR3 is TGTGCTCTTGGGGAACTACGGTGGGGGCGACGACGAATACTGGGGGATACGAAGTATACCGATAAACTCATCTTT.